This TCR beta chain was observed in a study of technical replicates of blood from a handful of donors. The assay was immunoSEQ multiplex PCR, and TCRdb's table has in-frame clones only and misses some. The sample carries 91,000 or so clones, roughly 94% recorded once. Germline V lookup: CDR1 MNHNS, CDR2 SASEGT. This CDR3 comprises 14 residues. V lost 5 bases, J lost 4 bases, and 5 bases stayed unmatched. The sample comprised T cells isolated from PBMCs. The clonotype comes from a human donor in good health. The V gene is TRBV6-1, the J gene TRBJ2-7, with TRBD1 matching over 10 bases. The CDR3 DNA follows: TGTGCCAGCAGTCCGAGGGACAGGGGTTACGAGCAGTACTTC. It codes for CASSPRDRGYEQYF.